These 6 T cell receptor beta chains share one sample of origin, sequenced in a study of molecular identifiers for immune sequencing clone quantification. TCRdb called the PCR reads again in MiXCR, with one record for every CDR3 protein. The data hold some 100,000 distinct CDR3 sequences, with 36% observed a single time. Sequenced sample: naive CD8+ T cells from blood, with Jurkat cell RNA spiked in. Subset defined: FACS-sorted CD8+CD4-CCR7+CD45RA+ naive T cells. The receptors originated from a human donor in good health. Some libraries in this study had Jurkat cell RNA spiked in.

A few counts support this clonotype. The chain combines TRBV7-9 with TRBJ2-7, with 7 bases identical to TRBD2. The CDR3 length is 14 residues. Germline-derived CDR1 and CDR2 are SEHNR and FQNEAQ (reference sequence). V lost 4 bases, J lost 3 bases, and 6 bases stayed unmatched. For the CDR3, the DNA is TGTGCCAGCAGCTCCTTCGCGGGGGTCTACGAGCAGTACTTC. It translates to CASSSFAGVYEQYF.

V usage is TRBV6-5 and J usage is TRBJ2-1; possible D gene TRBD2, 6 bases. Looked up from germline, CDR1 is MNHEY and CDR2 is SVGAGI. V was cut by 5 bases and J by 3 bases, with 20 bases left in between. The CDR3 spans 17 residues. The CDR3: CASSPAVGLRIYNEQFF. The CDR3 DNA follows: TGTGCCAGCAGTCCCGCCGTAGGACTAAGGATCTACAATGAGCAGTTCTTC.

The gene calls are TRBV5-4 and TRBJ2-6, with TRBD1 identical over 10 bases. Losses at the gene ends were 6 bases for V and 12 bases for J; bases not matched to a gene: 9. CDR3 length: 14 residues. The V gene's germline CDR1 is SGHNT and CDR2 YYREEE (reference sequence). Here the CDR3 reads CASKSPGQGFVLTF. As DNA, the CDR3 is TGTGCCAGCAAATCACCGGGACAGGGGTTCGTCCTGACTTTC.

About this clonotype: A much larger clone sits a single nucleotide away, making a read error possible. This likely comes from a read error, as the CDR3 has no conserved phenylalanine or tryptophan at its end. This chain uses TRBV29-1 with TRBJ1-2; D may be TRBD1 (6 bases). The ends were cut back, 2 bases at V and 8 bases at J, with 12 bases in the middle. In germline, CDR1 is SQVTM, CDR2 ANQGSEA. CDR3 length: 12 amino acids. In DNA, the CDR3 is TGCAGCGTTGAATTTCTAGGGGGAGGCTACACCATC. As protein: CSVEFLGGGYTI.

This clonotype was seen ten or more times. This chain connects TRBV7-2 to TRBJ2-7; possibly TRBD2 for D (5 bases). This CDR3 is built from 13 residues. Per germline, CDR1 SGHTA and CDR2 FQGNSA. Trimming shortened V by 5 bases and J by 0 bases, and 8 bases separated the two germline ends. DNA of the CDR3: TGTGCCAGCAGCCACGGGGTCTCCTACGAGCAGTACTTC. This sequence encodes CASSHGVSYEQYF. Full variable domain (outside the CDR3, taken from reference TRBV7-2 and TRBJ2-7): GAGVSQSPSNKVTEKGKDVELRCDPISGHTALYWYRQSLGQGLEFLIYFQGNSAPDKSGLPSDRFSAERTGGSVSTLTIQRTQQEDSAVYLCASSHGVSYEQYFGPGTRLTVT.

J is TRBJ1-5 and V is TRBV7-9; the match to TRBD1 covers 10 bases. The J call may be faulty, since TRBJ2-3 better matches the DNA end. CDR3 length equals 15 residues. Germline lookup yields CDR1 SEHNR and CDR2 FQNEAQ (reference sequence). The CDR3 region is CASSLGTGEDQPQYF. DNA for the CDR3: TGTGCCAGCAGCTTGGGGACAGGGGAGGATCAGCCCCAGTATTTT.